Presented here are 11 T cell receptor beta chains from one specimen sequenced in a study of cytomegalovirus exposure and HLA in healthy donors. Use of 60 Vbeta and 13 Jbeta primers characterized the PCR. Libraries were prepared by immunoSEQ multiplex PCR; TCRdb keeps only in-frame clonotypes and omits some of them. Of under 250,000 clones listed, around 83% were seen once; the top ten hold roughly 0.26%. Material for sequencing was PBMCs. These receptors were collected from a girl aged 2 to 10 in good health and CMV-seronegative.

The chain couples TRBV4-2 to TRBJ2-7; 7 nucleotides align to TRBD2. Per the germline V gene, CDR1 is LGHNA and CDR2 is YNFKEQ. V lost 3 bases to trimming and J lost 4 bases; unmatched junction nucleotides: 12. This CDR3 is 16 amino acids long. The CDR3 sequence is CASSHRGDRAQYEQYF. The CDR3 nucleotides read TGTGCCAGCAGCCATCGGGGGGATCGAGCCCAATACGAGCAGTACTTC.

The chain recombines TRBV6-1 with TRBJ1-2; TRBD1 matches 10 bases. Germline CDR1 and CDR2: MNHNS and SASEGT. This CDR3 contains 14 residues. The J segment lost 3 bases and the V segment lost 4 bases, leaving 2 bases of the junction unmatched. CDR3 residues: CASSVTGGDYGYTF. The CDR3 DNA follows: TGTGCCAGCAGTGTGACAGGGGGCGACTATGGCTACACCTTC.

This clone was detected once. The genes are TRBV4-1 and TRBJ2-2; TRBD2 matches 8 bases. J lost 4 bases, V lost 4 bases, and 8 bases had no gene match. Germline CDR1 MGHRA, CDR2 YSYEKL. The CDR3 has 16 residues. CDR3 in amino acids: CASSRGSGSGTGELFF. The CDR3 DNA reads TGCGCCAGCAGCCGAGGAAGCGGGAGCGGCACCGGGGAGCTGTTTTTT.

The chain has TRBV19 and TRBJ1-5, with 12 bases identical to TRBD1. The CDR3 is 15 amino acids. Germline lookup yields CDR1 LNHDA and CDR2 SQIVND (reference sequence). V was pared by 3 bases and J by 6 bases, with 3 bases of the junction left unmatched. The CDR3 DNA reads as TGTGCCAGTAGTATGGGGACAGGGGGCACTCAGCCCCAGCATTTT. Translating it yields CASSMGTGGTQPQHF.

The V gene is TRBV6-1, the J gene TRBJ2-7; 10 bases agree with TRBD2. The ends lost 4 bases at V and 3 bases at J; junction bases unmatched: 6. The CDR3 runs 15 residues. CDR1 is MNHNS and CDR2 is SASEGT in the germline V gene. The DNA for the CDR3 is TGTGCCAGCAGTGCTTCTAGCGGGGGCCTCTACGAGCAGTACTTC. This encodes CASSASSGGLYEQYF.

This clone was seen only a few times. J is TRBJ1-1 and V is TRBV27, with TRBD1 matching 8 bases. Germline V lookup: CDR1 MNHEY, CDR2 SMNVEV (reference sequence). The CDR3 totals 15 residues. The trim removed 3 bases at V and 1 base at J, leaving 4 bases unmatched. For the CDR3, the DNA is TGTGCCAGCAGTTTCCGACAGGGGAGGAACACTGAAGCTTTCTTT. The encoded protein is CASSFRQGRNTEAFF.

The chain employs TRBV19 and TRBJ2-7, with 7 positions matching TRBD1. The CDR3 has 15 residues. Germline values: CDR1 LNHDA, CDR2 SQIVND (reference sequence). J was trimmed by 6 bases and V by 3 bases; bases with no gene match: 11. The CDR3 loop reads CASSMGQTLRAEQYF. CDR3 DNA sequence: TGTGCCAGTAGTATGGGACAGACCCTAAGGGCCGAGCAGTACTTC. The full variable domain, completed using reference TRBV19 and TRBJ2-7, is DGGITQSPKYLFRKEGQNVTLSCEQNLNHDAMYWYRQDPGQGLRLIYYSQIVNDFQKGDIAEGYSVSREKKESFPLTVTSAQKNPTAFYLCASSMGQTLRAEQYFGPGTRLTVT.

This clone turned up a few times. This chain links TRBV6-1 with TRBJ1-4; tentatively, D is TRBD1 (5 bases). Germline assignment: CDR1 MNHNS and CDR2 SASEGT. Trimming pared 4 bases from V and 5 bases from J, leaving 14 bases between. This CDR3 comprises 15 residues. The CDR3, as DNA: TGTGCCAGCAGTGTCTGGGAGGGGTCAAATGAAAAACTGTTTTTT. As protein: CASSVWEGSNEKLFF.

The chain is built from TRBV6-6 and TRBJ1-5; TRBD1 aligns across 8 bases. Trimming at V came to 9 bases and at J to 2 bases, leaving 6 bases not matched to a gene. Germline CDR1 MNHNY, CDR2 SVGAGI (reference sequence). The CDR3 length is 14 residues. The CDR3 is CASWTGIRNQPQHF. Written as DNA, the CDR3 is TGTGCCAGTTGGACAGGGATCCGCAATCAGCCCCAGCATTTT.

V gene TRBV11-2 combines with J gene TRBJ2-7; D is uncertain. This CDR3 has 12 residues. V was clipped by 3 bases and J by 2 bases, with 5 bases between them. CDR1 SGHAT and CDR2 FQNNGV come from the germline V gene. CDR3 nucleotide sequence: TGTGCCAGCAGCTTCCGAGCCTACGAGCAGTACTTC. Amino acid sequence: CASSFRAYEQYF.

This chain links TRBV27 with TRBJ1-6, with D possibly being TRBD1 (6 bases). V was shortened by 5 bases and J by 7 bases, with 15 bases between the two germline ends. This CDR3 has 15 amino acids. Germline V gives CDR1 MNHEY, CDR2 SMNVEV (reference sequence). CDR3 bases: TGTGCCAGCAGTCCCAGACAGGACCTAAATTCACCCCTCCACTTT. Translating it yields CASSPRQDLNSPLHF.